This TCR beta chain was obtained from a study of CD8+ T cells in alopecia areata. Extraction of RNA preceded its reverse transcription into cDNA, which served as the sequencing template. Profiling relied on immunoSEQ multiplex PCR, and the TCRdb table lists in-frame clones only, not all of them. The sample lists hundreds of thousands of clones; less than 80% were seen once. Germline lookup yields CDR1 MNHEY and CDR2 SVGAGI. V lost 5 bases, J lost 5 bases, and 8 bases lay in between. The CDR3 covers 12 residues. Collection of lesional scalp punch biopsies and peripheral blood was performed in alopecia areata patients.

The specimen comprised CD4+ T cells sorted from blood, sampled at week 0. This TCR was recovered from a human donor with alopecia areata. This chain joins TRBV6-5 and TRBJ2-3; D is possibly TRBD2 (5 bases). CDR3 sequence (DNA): TGTGCCAGCAGTCCCGCGGGAGATACGCAGTATTTT. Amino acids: CASSPAGDTQYF.